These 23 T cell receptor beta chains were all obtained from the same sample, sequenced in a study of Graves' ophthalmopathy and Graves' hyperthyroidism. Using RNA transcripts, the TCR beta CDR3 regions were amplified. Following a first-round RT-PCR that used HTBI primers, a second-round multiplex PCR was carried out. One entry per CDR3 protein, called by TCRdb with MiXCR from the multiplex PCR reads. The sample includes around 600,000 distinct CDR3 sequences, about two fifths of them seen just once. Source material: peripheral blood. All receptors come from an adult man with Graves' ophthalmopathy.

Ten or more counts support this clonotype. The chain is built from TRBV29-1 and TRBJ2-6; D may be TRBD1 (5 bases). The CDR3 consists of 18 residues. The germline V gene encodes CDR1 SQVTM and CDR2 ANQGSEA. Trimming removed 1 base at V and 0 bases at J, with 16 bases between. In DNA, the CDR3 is TGCAGCGTTGAAGTTCCAGGGCTCGCGAACTCTGGGGCCAACGTCCTGACTTTC. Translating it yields CSVEVPGLANSGANVLTF.

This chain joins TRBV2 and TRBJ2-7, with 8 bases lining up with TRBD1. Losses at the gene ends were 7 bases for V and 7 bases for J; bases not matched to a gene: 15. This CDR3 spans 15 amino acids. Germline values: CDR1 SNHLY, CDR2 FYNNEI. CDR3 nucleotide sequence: TGTGCCAGCAAGACTCAAACCAGGGGGCTTGGAGAGCAGTACTTC. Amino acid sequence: CASKTQTRGLGEQYF. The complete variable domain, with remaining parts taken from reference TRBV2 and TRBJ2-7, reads EPEVTQTPSHQVTQMGQEVILRCVPISNHLYFYWYRQILGQKVEFLVSFYNNEISEKSEIFDDQFSVERPDGSNFTLKIRSTKLEDSAMYFCASKTQTRGLGEQYFGPGTRLTVT.

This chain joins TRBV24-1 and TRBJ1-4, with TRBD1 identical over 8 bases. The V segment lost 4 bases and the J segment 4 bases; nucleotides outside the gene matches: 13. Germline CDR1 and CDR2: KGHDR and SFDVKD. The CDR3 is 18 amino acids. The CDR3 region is CATSDPRTGRQVNEKLFF. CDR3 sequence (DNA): TGTGCCACCAGTGACCCTCGGACAGGGAGACAGGTTAATGAAAAACTGTTTTTT.

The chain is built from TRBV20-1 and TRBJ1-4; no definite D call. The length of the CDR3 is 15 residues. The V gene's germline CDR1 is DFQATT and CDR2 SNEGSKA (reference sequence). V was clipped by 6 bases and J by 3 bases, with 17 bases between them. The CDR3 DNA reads TGCAGTGCAACCCCGGGCCCTGGGGCTAATGAAAAACTGTTTTTT. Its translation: CSATPGPGANEKLFF.

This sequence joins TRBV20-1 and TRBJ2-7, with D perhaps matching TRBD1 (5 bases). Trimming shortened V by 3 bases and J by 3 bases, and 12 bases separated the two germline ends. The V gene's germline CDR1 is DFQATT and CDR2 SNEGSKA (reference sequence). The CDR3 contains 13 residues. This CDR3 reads CSARSWGFYEQYF. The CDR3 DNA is TGCAGTGCTAGGAGTTGGGGCTTCTACGAGCAGTACTTC.

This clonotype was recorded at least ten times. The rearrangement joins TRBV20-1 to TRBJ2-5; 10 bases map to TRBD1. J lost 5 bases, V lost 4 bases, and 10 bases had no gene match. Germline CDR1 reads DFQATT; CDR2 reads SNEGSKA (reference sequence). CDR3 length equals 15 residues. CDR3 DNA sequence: TGCAGTGCTAAGAGGGGACAGGGGATGGGGGAGACCCAGTACTTC. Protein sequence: CSAKRGQGMGETQYF.

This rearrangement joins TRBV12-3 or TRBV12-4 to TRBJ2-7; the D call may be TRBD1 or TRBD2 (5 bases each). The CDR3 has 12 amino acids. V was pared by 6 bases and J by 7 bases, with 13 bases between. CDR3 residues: CASRGTLREQYF. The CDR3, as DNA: TGTGCCAGCAGAGGGACCCTCCGTGAGCAGTACTTC.

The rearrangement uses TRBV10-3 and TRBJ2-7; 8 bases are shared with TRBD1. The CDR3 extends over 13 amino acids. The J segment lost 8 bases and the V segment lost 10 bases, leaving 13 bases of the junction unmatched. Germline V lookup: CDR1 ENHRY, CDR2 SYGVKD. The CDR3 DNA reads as TGTGCCAGCGAGGGACAGGACAGGGCCAAGCAGTACTTC. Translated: CASEGQDRAKQYF.

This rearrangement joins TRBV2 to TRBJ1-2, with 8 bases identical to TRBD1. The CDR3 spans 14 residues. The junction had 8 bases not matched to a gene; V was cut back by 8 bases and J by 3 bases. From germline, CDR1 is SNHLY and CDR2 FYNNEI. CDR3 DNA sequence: TGTGCCAGCGTTACCGGACAGGGAGACTATGGCTACACCTTC. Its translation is CASVTGQGDYGYTF.

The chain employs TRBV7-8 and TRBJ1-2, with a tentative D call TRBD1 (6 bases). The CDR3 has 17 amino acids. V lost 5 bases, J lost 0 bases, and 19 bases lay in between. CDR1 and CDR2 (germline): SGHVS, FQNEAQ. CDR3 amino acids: CASSQGGSGPPNYGYTF. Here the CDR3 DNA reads TGTGCCAGCAGCCAAGGGGGTAGTGGTCCCCCTAACTATGGCTACACCTTC.

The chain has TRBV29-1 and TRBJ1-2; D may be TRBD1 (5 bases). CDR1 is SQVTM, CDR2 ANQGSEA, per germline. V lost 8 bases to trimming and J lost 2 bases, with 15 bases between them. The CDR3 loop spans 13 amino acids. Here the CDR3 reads CSLGWRGNYGYTF. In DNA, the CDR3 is TGCAGCTTAGGATGGCGGGGGAACTATGGCTACACCTTC.

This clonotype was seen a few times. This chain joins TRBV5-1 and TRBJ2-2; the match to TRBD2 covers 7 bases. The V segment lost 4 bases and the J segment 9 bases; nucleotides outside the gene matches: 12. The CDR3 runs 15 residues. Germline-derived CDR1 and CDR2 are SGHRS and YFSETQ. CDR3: CASSPASSGARELFF. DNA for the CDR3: TGCGCCAGCAGCCCCGCTTCCAGCGGGGCACGGGAGCTGTTTTTT. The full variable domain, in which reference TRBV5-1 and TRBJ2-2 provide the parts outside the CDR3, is KAGVTQTPRYLIKTRGQQVTLSCSPISGHRSVSWYQQTPGQGLQFLFEYFSETQRNKGNFPGRFSGRQFSNSRSEMNVSTLELGDSALYLCASSPASSGARELFFGEGSRLTVL.

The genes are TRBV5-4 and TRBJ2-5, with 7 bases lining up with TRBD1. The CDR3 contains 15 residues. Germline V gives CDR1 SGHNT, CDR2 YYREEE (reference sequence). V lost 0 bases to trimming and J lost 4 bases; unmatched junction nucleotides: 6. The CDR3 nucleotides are TGTGCCAGCAGCTTGGCAGGGGGTGTAGCAGAGACCCAGTACTTC. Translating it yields CASSLAGGVAETQYF.

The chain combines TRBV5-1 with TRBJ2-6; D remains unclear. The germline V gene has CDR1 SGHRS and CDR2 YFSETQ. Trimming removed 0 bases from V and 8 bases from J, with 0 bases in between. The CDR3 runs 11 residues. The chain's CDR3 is CASSLANVLTF. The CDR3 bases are TGCGCCAGCAGCTTGGCCAACGTCCTGACTTTC. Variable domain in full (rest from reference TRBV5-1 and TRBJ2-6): KAGVTQTPRYLIKTRGQQVTLSCSPISGHRSVSWYQQTPGQGLQFLFEYFSETQRNKGNFPGRFSGRQFSNSRSEMNVSTLELGDSALYLCASSLANVLTFGAGSRLTVL.

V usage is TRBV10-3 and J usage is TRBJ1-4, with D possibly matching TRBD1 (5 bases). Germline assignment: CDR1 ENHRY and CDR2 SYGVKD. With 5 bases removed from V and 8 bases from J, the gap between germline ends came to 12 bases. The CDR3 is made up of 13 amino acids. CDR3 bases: TGTGCCATCAGTAAGGCGGGGGGAGAAAAACTGTTTTTT. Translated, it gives CAISKAGGEKLFF.

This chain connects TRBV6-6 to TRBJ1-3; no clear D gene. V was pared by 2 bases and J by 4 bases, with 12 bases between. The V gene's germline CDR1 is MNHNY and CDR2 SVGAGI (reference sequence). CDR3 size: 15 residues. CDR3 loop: CASSYRRTPGNTIYF. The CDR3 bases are TGTGCCAGCAGTTACCGCCGGACGCCCGGAAACACCATATATTTT.

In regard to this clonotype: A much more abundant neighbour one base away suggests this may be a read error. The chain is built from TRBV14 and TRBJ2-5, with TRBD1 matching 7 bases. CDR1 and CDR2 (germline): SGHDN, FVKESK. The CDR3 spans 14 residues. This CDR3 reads CASSQVRGHETQCF. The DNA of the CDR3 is TGTGCCAGCAGCCAAGTTAGGGGGCATGAGACCCAGTGCTTC.

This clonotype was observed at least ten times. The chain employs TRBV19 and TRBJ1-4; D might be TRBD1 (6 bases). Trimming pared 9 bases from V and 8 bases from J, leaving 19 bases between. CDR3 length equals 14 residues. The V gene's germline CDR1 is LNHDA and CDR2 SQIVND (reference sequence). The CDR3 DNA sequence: TGTGCCAGCCGATGGCGCGGGGGCGCGGAAAAACTGTTTTTT. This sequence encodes CASRWRGGAEKLFF.

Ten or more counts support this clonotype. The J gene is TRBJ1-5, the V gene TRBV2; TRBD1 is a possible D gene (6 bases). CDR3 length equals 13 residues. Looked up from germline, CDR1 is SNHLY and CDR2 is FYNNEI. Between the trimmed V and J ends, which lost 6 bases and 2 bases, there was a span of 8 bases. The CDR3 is CASRQGRNQPQHF. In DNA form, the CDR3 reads TGTGCCAGCAGACAGGGCCGCAATCAGCCCCAGCATTTT.

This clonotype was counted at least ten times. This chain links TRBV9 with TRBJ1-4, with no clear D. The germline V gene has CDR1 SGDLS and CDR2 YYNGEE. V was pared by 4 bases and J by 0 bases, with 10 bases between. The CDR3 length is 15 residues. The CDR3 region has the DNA TGTGCCAGCAGCCCCTGGGGAGCAACTAATGAAAAACTGTTTTTT. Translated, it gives CASSPWGATNEKLFF.

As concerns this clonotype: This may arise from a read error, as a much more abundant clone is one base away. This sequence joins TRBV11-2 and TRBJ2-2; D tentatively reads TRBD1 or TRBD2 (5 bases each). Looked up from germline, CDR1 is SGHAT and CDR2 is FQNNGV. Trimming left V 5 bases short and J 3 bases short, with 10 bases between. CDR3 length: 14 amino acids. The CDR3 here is CASSVGTYTGELFF. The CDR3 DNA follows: TGTGCCAGCAGCGTCGGGACCTACACCGGGGAGCTGTTTTTT.

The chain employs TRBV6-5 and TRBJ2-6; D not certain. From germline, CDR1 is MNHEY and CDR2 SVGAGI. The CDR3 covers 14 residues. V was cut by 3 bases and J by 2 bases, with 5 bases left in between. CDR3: CASSYQAGANVLTF. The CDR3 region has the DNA TGTGCCAGCAGTTATCAGGCTGGGGCCAACGTCCTGACTTTC.

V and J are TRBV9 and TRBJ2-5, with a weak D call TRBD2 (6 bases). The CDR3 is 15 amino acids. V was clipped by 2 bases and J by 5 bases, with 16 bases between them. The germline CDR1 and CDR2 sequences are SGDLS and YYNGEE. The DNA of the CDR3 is TGTGCCAGCAGCGTTGCCGGGAGTCTGCCCGAGACCCAGTACTTC. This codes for CASSVAGSLPETQYF.